Given below is one TCR beta chain in context. This sample was taken from a study of graft-versus-host responses after intestinal transplantation. Losses at the gene ends were 10 bases for V and 0 bases for J; bases not matched to a gene: 16. CDR3 length: 18 amino acids. CDR1 ENHRY and CDR2 SYGVKD come from the germline V gene. Sequencing used immunoSEQ multiplex PCR; TCRdb keeps in-frame clones, though not all of them. The sample yields tens of thousands of clones, 90% to 95% seen once. V and J are TRBV10-3 and TRBJ2-1; TRBD2 aligns across 9 bases. Sequencing used PBMCs, obtained around 27 months after a first intestinal transplant, on the day of a second. The sequence was collected from a human patient who received an intestinal transplant, so some T cells may come from the graft donor. DNA for the CDR3: TGTGCCAACTCCAAAAAAAGACTAGCGGCGAGCTCCTACAATGAGCAGTTCTTC. Its protein is CANSKKRLAASSYNEQFF.